The T cell receptor (beta chain) described here comes from a study of tumor-infiltrating lymphocytes in oesophageal squamous cell carcinoma. Germline CDR1 is MDHEN and CDR2 is SYDVKM. V was pared by 6 bases and J by 2 bases, with 6 bases of the junction left unmatched. This CDR3 is 14 amino acids long. TCRdb reprocessed the PCR reads with MiXCR, giving one entry per CDR3 protein. This sample has about 22,000 distinct CDR3 sequences, with around 39% found just once. This clonotype is judged medium-sized. Sequencing was done on a sample of esophageal tumor tissue. The chain employs TRBV28 and TRBJ2-7; TRBD1 aligns across 8 bases. This sequence was found in a male donor with esophageal squamous cell carcinoma. CDR3 nucleotides: TGTGCCAGCAGGGTATCAGGGGGCGCCTACGAGCAGTACTTC. This gives the protein CASRVSGGAYEQYF.